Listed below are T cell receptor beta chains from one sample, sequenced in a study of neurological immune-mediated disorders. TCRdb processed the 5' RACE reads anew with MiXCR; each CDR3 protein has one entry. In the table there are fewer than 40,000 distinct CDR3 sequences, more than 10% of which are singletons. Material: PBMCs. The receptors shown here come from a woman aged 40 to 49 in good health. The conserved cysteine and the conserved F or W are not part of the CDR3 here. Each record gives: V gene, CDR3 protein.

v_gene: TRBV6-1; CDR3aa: ASILAWGTNSYEQY
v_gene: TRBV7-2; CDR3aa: ASSRKGREKLF
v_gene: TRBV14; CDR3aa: ASSLQALSGNTIY
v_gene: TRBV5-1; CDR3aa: ASSPLTEETQY
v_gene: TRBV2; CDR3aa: ASYRRFQETQY
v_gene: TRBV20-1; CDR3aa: SAREAPKLF
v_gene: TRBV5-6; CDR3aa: ASTTGASVNGELF
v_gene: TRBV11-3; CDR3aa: ASSFGGSLTNTGELF
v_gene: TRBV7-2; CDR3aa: ASSLDYRGYGYT
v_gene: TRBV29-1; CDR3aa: SAIGTGNSYEQY
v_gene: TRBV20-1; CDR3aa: SARDGGPSGSLWTYEQY
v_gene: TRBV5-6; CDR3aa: ASSLGVNTGELF
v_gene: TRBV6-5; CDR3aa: ASSYSRVAGYT
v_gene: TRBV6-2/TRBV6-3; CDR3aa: ASTQGYPAF
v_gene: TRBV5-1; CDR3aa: ASSLQGTNTEAF
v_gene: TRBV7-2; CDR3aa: ASSLQGLGTGELF
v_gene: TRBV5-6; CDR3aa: ASSQAPVDTQY
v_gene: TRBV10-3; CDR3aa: AISDRTDEQF
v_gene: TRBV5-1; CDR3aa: ASSLATSGEQY
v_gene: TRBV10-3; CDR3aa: VISEGPGHPQH
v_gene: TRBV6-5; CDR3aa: ASCRGQTNTEAF
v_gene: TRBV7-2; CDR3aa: ASSLMGEQF
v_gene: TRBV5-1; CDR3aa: ASSLGTSGSNTQY
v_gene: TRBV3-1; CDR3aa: ASSRMTGSRETQY